This T cell receptor (beta chain) was documented in a study of blood T cell repertoires in COVID-19. About the research overall: COVID-19 samples from acute and convalescent phases originated in the United States, Italy and Spain.

Clones were read by immunoSEQ multiplex PCR, and TCRdb kept only the in-frame ones, dropping some. In the table there are 85,000 to 120,000 clones, 80% to 95% of which are singletons. The length of the CDR3 is 15 residues. With V trimmed by 5 bases and J by 8 bases, 11 bases remained unmatched. The germline V gene has CDR1 SGHTA and CDR2 FQGNSA. The source of this sequence is a woman aged 45-60 years with COVID-19, enrolled during active disease. Sequencing used peripheral blood. The chain is built from TRBV7-2 and TRBJ2-1; 8 bases map to TRBD2. CDR3 sequence (DNA): TGTGCCAGCAGCCTCCGCGGGGGGCGGGTAGATGAGCAGTTCTTC. Translated: CASSLRGGRVDEQFF.